One and the same sample provided the 2 T cell receptor beta chains below, sequenced in a study of CD4 T cells in relation to SARS-CoV-2 and coronaviruses. CD4+ T cells from unexposed donors were obtained before the COVID-19 pandemic (2011-2018). After about 10 days of culture, CD4+ T cells were isolated. TCRdb's copy holds only in-frame clones and misses some; the assay was immunoSEQ multiplex PCR. The top ten clones hold about 15% of a sample with about 21,000 clones, over 70% of them seen once. Antigens of these TCRs are unknown. Sequencing was carried out using CD4+ T cells from PBMCs, cultured in vitro. The receptors come from a human donor in good health.

The V gene is TRBV5-4, the J gene TRBJ1-2; no clear D gene. The CDR3 runs 14 residues. V was pared by 0 bases and J by 4 bases, with 10 bases between. Germline CDR1 and CDR2: SGHNT and YYREEE (reference sequence). The CDR3 DNA is TGTGCCAGCAGCTTGGAAAGACGTCCCTATGGCTACACCTTC. This sequence encodes CASSLERRPYGYTF.

This clone was recorded only once. DNA of the CDR3: TGCGCCAGCAGCCAACCACTGACAGGGGGCAATCAGCCCCAGCATTTT. It is translated as CASSQPLTGGNQPQHF. This chain joins TRBV4-1 and TRBJ1-5; 8 bases match TRBD1. In germline, CDR1 is MGHRA, CDR2 YSYEKL. The V segment lost 2 bases and the J segment 2 bases; nucleotides outside the gene matches: 5. CDR3 size: 16 residues.